Listed below are T cell receptor beta chains from one sample, sequenced in a study of technical replicates of blood from a handful of donors. TCRdb's table, derived via immunoSEQ multiplex PCR, lists solely in-frame clones and lacks some. The sample lists more than 65,000 clones, 95% to 98% occurring once. Sequenced: T cells isolated from PBMCs. The receptors stem from a human donor in good health. Both conserved end residues are part of each CDR3. The order of the fields is J gene, D gene, V gene, clone size, CDR3 DNA, CDR3 protein. A D gene is named only where the DNA matches it firmly. Clone sizes are given selectively: once, few, many, or a class where the clone is expanded.

j_call: TRBJ2-7
d_call: TRBD1
v_call: TRBV19
clone_size: once
cdr3_nt: TGTGCCAGTAGTAGGGACAGGGGCGACTACGAGCAGTACTTC
cdr3_aa: CASSRDRGDYEQYF

j_call: TRBJ1-1
d_call: TRBD1
v_call: TRBV5-1
clone_size: -
cdr3_nt: TGCGCCAGCAGCGCCCGTTATGGGACAGGGAAGAACACTGAAGCTTTCTTT
cdr3_aa: CASSARYGTGKNTEAFF

j_call: TRBJ1-4
d_call: -
v_call: TRBV11-2
clone_size: -
cdr3_nt: TGTGCCAGCAGCTTAGGGGAGCAGGCGGGGGATGAAAAACTGTTTTTT
cdr3_aa: CASSLGEQAGDEKLFF

j_call: TRBJ1-2
d_call: -
v_call: TRBV9
clone_size: -
cdr3_nt: TGTGCCAGCCTGGGGGCAGGAGGCTACACCTTC
cdr3_aa: CASLGAGGYTF

j_call: TRBJ1-2
d_call: -
v_call: TRBV11-2
clone_size: -
cdr3_nt: TGTGCCAGCAGCTTAGATCGGGTCAGAACCTATGGCTACACCTTC
cdr3_aa: CASSLDRVRTYGYTF

j_call: TRBJ2-3
d_call: -
v_call: TRBV11-2
clone_size: -
cdr3_nt: TGTGCCAGCAGTACTGGGTTACGGGAGTCCACAGATACGCAGTATTTT
cdr3_aa: CASSTGLRESTDTQYF

j_call: TRBJ1-5
d_call: -
v_call: TRBV5-1
clone_size: -
cdr3_nt: TGCGCCAGCAGCTTATGGGGGGGCGATAATCAGCCCCAGCATTTT
cdr3_aa: CASSLWGGDNQPQHF

j_call: TRBJ1-2
d_call: TRBD1
v_call: TRBV30
clone_size: few
cdr3_nt: TGTGCCTGGACAGGGGGCACTTTGTATGGCTACACCTTC
cdr3_aa: CAWTGGTLYGYTF

j_call: TRBJ2-5
d_call: -
v_call: TRBV29-1
clone_size: -
cdr3_nt: TGCAGCGTACAAAAATGGGCCCGCAAGGGGCAAGAGACCCAGTACTTC
cdr3_aa: CSVQKWARKGQETQYF

j_call: TRBJ1-6
d_call: -
v_call: TRBV28
clone_size: -
cdr3_nt: TGTGCCAGCAGTTTTGAGACCTATAATTCACCCCTCCACTTT
cdr3_aa: CASSFETYNSPLHF

j_call: TRBJ1-2
d_call: -
v_call: TRBV25-1
clone_size: -
cdr3_nt: TGTGCCAGCAGTGAACAGGGGCTCCGAGGCTACACCTTC
cdr3_aa: CASSEQGLRGYTF

j_call: TRBJ1-2
d_call: TRBD1
v_call: TRBV5-1
clone_size: -
cdr3_nt: TGCGCCAGCAGTTCACATCCTCCGGGACAGATGGTTCCCTATGGCTACACCTTC
cdr3_aa: CASSSHPPGQMVPYGYTF

j_call: TRBJ2-5
d_call: TRBD2
v_call: TRBV4-1
clone_size: -
cdr3_nt: TGCGCCAGCAGGGGACTAGCGGGAAGGGTGTCGGAGACCCAGTACTTC
cdr3_aa: CASRGLAGRVSETQYF

j_call: TRBJ2-1
d_call: -
v_call: TRBV5-6
clone_size: -
cdr3_nt: TGTGCCAGCAGCACCGGGATTTTTGAGCAGTTCTTC
cdr3_aa: CASSTGIFEQFF

j_call: TRBJ2-1
d_call: TRBD2
v_call: TRBV4-2
clone_size: -
cdr3_nt: TGTGCCAGCAGCCAAGTCGAGACTAGCGGCGGCAAGCAGTTCTTC
cdr3_aa: CASSQVETSGGKQFF

j_call: TRBJ2-1
d_call: -
v_call: TRBV4-1
clone_size: few
cdr3_nt: TGCGCCAGCAGGCGGCAGACAGACTCCTACAATGAGCAGTTCTTC
cdr3_aa: CASRRQTDSYNEQFF

j_call: TRBJ2-7
d_call: TRBD2
v_call: TRBV5-1
clone_size: -
cdr3_nt: TGCGCCAGCAGCTTTTTAGCGGGGGCCCCCTACGAGCAGTACTTC
cdr3_aa: CASSFLAGAPYEQYF

j_call: TRBJ2-5
d_call: TRBD2
v_call: TRBV27
clone_size: -
cdr3_nt: TGTGCCAGCAGTGAGGTAGGGACTAGGGCAGAGACCCAGTACTTC
cdr3_aa: CASSEVGTRAETQYF

j_call: TRBJ1-1
d_call: -
v_call: TRBV6-5
clone_size: -
cdr3_nt: TGTGCCAGCAGTTACTTAGCTGGCACTGAAGCTTTCTTT
cdr3_aa: CASSYLAGTEAFF

j_call: TRBJ2-1
d_call: TRBD2
v_call: TRBV4-2
clone_size: -
cdr3_nt: TGTGCCAGCAGCCACCGCCTAGCGGGGGCATCCTACAATGAGCAGTTCTTC
cdr3_aa: CASSHRLAGASYNEQFF

j_call: TRBJ1-1
d_call: TRBD1
v_call: TRBV27
clone_size: -
cdr3_nt: TGTGCCAGCAGTTTAGACAGGGGGGTCACTGAAGCTTTCTTT
cdr3_aa: CASSLDRGVTEAFF

j_call: TRBJ2-7
d_call: -
v_call: TRBV7-9
clone_size: -
cdr3_nt: TGTGCCAGCAGCTTTGGGGAGACCCTCTACGAGCAGTACTTC
cdr3_aa: CASSFGETLYEQYF

j_call: TRBJ1-1
d_call: -
v_call: TRBV29-1
clone_size: -
cdr3_nt: TGCAGCGTTGCCGGGGTCGTCCTTCCTGAAGCTTTCTTT
cdr3_aa: CSVAGVVLPEAFF

j_call: TRBJ2-1
d_call: TRBD1
v_call: TRBV27
clone_size: -
cdr3_nt: TGTGCCAGCAGTTTGGGGACAGGGGTAAATGAGCAGTTCTTC
cdr3_aa: CASSLGTGVNEQFF

j_call: TRBJ1-2
d_call: -
v_call: TRBV7-9
clone_size: -
cdr3_nt: TGTGCCAGCAGCTTAGCCGACAGATCCTATGGCTACACCTTC
cdr3_aa: CASSLADRSYGYTF

j_call: TRBJ1-4
d_call: TRBD1
v_call: TRBV5-1
clone_size: once
cdr3_nt: TGCGCCAGCAGCGGGACAGAGGGAGAAAAACTGTTTTTT
cdr3_aa: CASSGTEGEKLFF

j_call: TRBJ1-1
d_call: TRBD1
v_call: TRBV28
clone_size: -
cdr3_nt: TGTGCCAGCAGGGACCCGGGACAGTCTTTCTCTGAAGCTTTCTTT
cdr3_aa: CASRDPGQSFSEAFF

j_call: TRBJ1-2
d_call: TRBD1
v_call: TRBV15
clone_size: -
cdr3_nt: TGTGCCACCAGCAGAGGACGACAGGGGTCCTTGGGCTATGGCTACACCTTC
cdr3_aa: CATSRGRQGSLGYGYTF

j_call: TRBJ2-1
d_call: TRBD1
v_call: TRBV28
clone_size: -
cdr3_nt: TGTGCCAGCAGTAAAGTGGACAGGGACGACAATGAGCAGTTCTTC
cdr3_aa: CASSKVDRDDNEQFF

j_call: TRBJ2-7
d_call: -
v_call: TRBV7-8
clone_size: -
cdr3_nt: TGTGCCAGCAGCTTACGTTCAGGGGTCGAGCAGTACTTC
cdr3_aa: CASSLRSGVEQYF

j_call: TRBJ1-3
d_call: -
v_call: TRBV9
clone_size: -
cdr3_nt: TGTGCCAGCAGCGCCAACTCTGGAAACACCATATATTTT
cdr3_aa: CASSANSGNTIYF

j_call: TRBJ2-5
d_call: TRBD2
v_call: TRBV7-9
clone_size: -
cdr3_nt: TGTGCCAGCAGCCCAAAATTGACTAGCGGAAATGAAGAGACCCAGTACTTC
cdr3_aa: CASSPKLTSGNEETQYF

j_call: TRBJ1-3
d_call: TRBD1
v_call: TRBV7-7
clone_size: once
cdr3_nt: TGTGCTAGCAGCTTAGACGACAGGGGAACCATATATTTT
cdr3_aa: CASSLDDRGTIYF

j_call: TRBJ2-7
d_call: -
v_call: TRBV9
clone_size: -
cdr3_nt: TGTGCCAGCAGCGTAGAGCAGGGAGGTTACGAGCAGTACTTC
cdr3_aa: CASSVEQGGYEQYF

j_call: TRBJ2-3
d_call: -
v_call: TRBV19
clone_size: -
cdr3_nt: TGTGCCAGCCACAGGGGAAGTGGCGGGACAAGTACGCAGTATTTT
cdr3_aa: CASHRGSGGTSTQYF

j_call: TRBJ2-5
d_call: TRBD1
v_call: TRBV11-1
clone_size: -
cdr3_nt: TGTGCCAGCACCCACGGGTGGGGACAGGGAGAAGAGACCCAGTACTTC
cdr3_aa: CASTHGWGQGEETQYF

j_call: TRBJ1-2
d_call: TRBD1
v_call: TRBV27
clone_size: -
cdr3_nt: TGTGCCAGCAGTTTTGGACAGGGGGCAGGAAGGTTTAACTATGGCTACACCTTC
cdr3_aa: CASSFGQGAGRFNYGYTF

j_call: TRBJ1-4
d_call: TRBD1
v_call: TRBV4-1
clone_size: -
cdr3_nt: TGCGCCAGCAGCCTCCAGGGGGCAACTAATGAAAAACTGTTTTTT
cdr3_aa: CASSLQGATNEKLFF

j_call: TRBJ2-1
d_call: TRBD2
v_call: TRBV28
clone_size: -
cdr3_nt: TGTGCCAGCAGGGGAACTAGCGGGACTACCCAGAGCTCCTACAATGAGCAGTTCTTC
cdr3_aa: CASRGTSGTTQSSYNEQFF

j_call: TRBJ1-1
d_call: -
v_call: TRBV7-2
clone_size: -
cdr3_nt: TGTGCCAGCAGCTTCGGGGGGTTGGACAGATCGAACACTGAAGCTTTCTTT
cdr3_aa: CASSFGGLDRSNTEAFF

j_call: TRBJ2-7
d_call: -
v_call: TRBV4-1
clone_size: -
cdr3_nt: TGCGCCAGCAGCCACCATGGCCCGACCTACGAGCAGTACTTC
cdr3_aa: CASSHHGPTYEQYF

j_call: TRBJ2-1
d_call: -
v_call: TRBV27
clone_size: -
cdr3_nt: TGTGCCAGCAGTGTAAACAGGGCCGGGGAGCAGTTCTTC
cdr3_aa: CASSVNRAGEQFF